Shown below are 29 T cell receptor beta chains from a single sample sequenced in a study of cytomegalovirus exposure and HLA in healthy donors. The protocol was immunoSEQ multiplex PCR, while the TCRdb copy is restricted to in-frame clones and leaves out a portion. The profile shows about 150,000 clones, about 86% of them singletons. What was sequenced was PBMCs. All receptors come from a human donor in good health.

The CDR3 DNA reads TGTGCCAGCAGTGTAGACAGGGGATCCTGGGAGCAGTACTTC. Its translation: CASSVDRGSWEQYF. The chain couples TRBV2 to TRBJ2-7; 8 bases agree with TRBD1. There are 14 residues in the CDR3. Germline assignment: CDR1 SNHLY and CDR2 FYNNEI. V gave up 4 bases and J gave up 7 bases; unmatched junction bases: 9.

The V gene is TRBV6-5, the J gene TRBJ2-7; D may be TRBD1 (6 bases). Trimming took 7 bases from V and 5 from J, leaving 21 bases between them. The CDR3 sequence is 15 residues long. Germline-derived CDR1 and CDR2 are MNHEY and SVGAGI. The CDR3: CASNLNSGTTNEQYF. In nucleotides, the CDR3 is TGTGCCAGCAACCTAAATTCCGGGACAACAAACGAGCAGTACTTC.

This chain links TRBV27 with TRBJ1-2; 8 nucleotides agree with TRBD1. This CDR3 region has 13 residues. Germline V gene data show CDR1 as MNHEY and CDR2 as SMNVEV (reference sequence). J gave up 1 base and V 6 bases, and 1 base lay outside the gene matches. CDR3 sequence: CASSDRGNYGYTF. For the CDR3, the DNA is TGTGCCAGCAGCGACAGGGGTAACTATGGCTACACCTTC.

The gene calls are TRBV7-8 and TRBJ2-1, with TRBD2 matching 7 bases. Trimming cost V 5 bases and J 0 bases; bases outside gene matches: 7. CDR3 length equals 16 residues. Per the germline V gene, CDR1 is SGHVS and CDR2 is FQNEAQ. CDR3 nucleotides: TGTGCCAGCAGCCACCTTGGCGGGAGCTCCTACAATGAGCAGTTCTTC. Amino acid sequence: CASSHLGGSSYNEQFF.

The V gene is TRBV6-6, the J gene TRBJ1-5; D unresolved. V was pared by 6 bases and J by 7 bases, with 13 bases between. This CDR3 region has 13 residues. The germline gives CDR1 MNHNY, CDR2 SVGAGI (reference sequence). The CDR3 DNA reads TGTGCCAGCAGGGAGGGTAGCGGCCAGCCCCAGCATTTT. Residues: CASREGSGQPQHF.

This sequence joins TRBV18 and TRBJ2-3; no definite D call. V was cut by 2 bases and J by 4 bases, with 7 bases left in between. Germline values: CDR1 KGHSH, CDR2 LQKENI. The CDR3 has 13 amino acids. CDR3 residues: CASSPIPSDTQYF. CDR3 coding DNA: TGTGCCAGCTCACCAATTCCCTCAGATACGCAGTATTTT.

The genes are TRBV6-6 and TRBJ1-2, with a weak D call TRBD1 (6 bases). Germline V CDR1 and CDR2: MNHNY, SVGAGI (reference sequence). V gave up 2 bases and J gave up 6 bases, with 13 bases separating them. CDR3 size: 14 residues. The CDR3 coding sequence is TGTGCCAGCAGTTACGGGCAGGGGTGGAATGGCTACACCTTC. Protein: CASSYGQGWNGYTF.

In this sample, this clone turned up a few times. The chain combines TRBV28 with TRBJ1-5; D remains unclear. Per germline, CDR1 MDHEN and CDR2 SYDVKM. The V end was cut by 4 bases, the J end by 5 bases, with 3 bases between. CDR3 length equals 11 residues. The CDR3 protein is CASSSYQPQHF. CDR3 in DNA: TGTGCCAGCAGTTCCTATCAGCCCCAGCATTTT.

The V call is TRBV6-6, the J call TRBJ2-3; D ambiguous. CDR1 and CDR2 (germline): MNHNY, SVGAGI (reference sequence). Trimming removed 8 bases from V and 1 base from J, with 7 bases in between. The length of the CDR3 is 12 residues. The CDR3 bases are TGTGCCAGCGACCGGGGCACAGATACGCAGTATTTT. Encoded protein: CASDRGTDTQYF.

This clone was counted a few times. The V gene is TRBV20-1, the J gene TRBJ1-2, with D hard to call. CDR1 is DFQATT, CDR2 SNEGSKA, per germline (reference sequence). V was cut by 6 bases and J by 4 bases, with 9 bases left in between. This CDR3 region has 11 residues. The CDR3 here is CSASYSYGYTF. CDR3 bases: TGCAGTGCCAGTTACAGCTATGGCTACACCTTC.

CDR3 bases: TGTGCCAGCTCACAGAACCGGGAGACCCAGTACTTC. Translation: CASSQNRETQYF. The chain combines TRBV18 with TRBJ2-5, with D unclear. The CDR3 loop spans 12 amino acids. Between the trimmed V and J ends, which lost 4 bases and 5 bases, there was a span of 8 bases. Germline CDR1 and CDR2: KGHSH and LQKENI.

The V gene is TRBV7-9, the J gene TRBJ1-6; 9 bases agree with TRBD1. This CDR3 has 15 residues. Germline CDR1 is SEHNR and CDR2 is FQNEAQ (reference sequence). V shed 3 bases and J 6 bases; nucleotides not matched to a gene: 3. The CDR3 reads CASSFETGGNSPLHF. The CDR3 coding sequence is TGTGCCAGCAGCTTCGAGACAGGGGGTAATTCACCCCTCCACTTT.

The chain combines TRBV27 with TRBJ2-1; 12 bases align to TRBD1. This CDR3 has 17 amino acids. Germline V gives CDR1 MNHEY, CDR2 SMNVEV (reference sequence). V shed 5 bases and J 9 bases; nucleotides not matched to a gene: 14. CDR3 DNA sequence: TGTGCCAGCAGTACCACCGGGACAGGGGGCGCCCGGGGTGAGCAGTTCTTC. This gives the protein CASSTTGTGGARGEQFF.

The chain uses TRBV18 and TRBJ1-2, with D possibly being TRBD1 (6 bases). Germline V CDR1 and CDR2: KGHSH, LQKENI. CDR3 size: 15 residues. Trimming took off 3 bases at V and 3 bases at J, with 14 bases between the two ends. Here the CDR3 DNA reads TGTGCCAGCTCACCTACTGGACAGAGCTACTATGGCTACACCTTC. This gives the protein CASSPTGQSYYGYTF.

The chain recombines TRBV6-1 with TRBJ2-3, with D possibly matching TRBD1 (5 bases). The germline V and J ends were trimmed by 6 bases and 2 bases, with 12 bases remaining between them. The CDR3 runs to 14 residues. CDR1 is MNHNS, CDR2 SASEGT, per germline. CDR3 loop: CASSVDRDTDTQYF. The CDR3 DNA reads TGTGCCAGCAGCGTTGACAGAGACACAGATACGCAGTATTTT.

The CDR3 here is CASSALLAGGRNEQFF. The CDR3 DNA follows: TGTGCCAGCAGTGCCCTGTTGGCAGGGGGTCGGAATGAGCAGTTCTTC. The gene calls are TRBV2 and TRBJ2-1, with 7 bases fitting TRBD1. The germline V gene encodes CDR1 SNHLY and CDR2 FYNNEI. V was pared by 4 bases and J by 7 bases, with 13 bases of the junction left unmatched. The CDR3 extends over 16 amino acids. Filled out from reference TRBV2 and TRBJ2-1, the complete variable domain reads EPEVTQTPSHQVTQMGQEVILRCVPISNHLYFYWYRQILGQKVEFLVSFYNNEISEKSEIFDDQFSVERPDGSNFTLKIRSTKLEDSAMYFCASSALLAGGRNEQFFGPGTRLTVL.

V usage is TRBV27 and J usage is TRBJ2-7; 13 nucleotides align to TRBD2. V lost 5 bases to trimming and J lost 3 bases; unmatched junction nucleotides: 16. Per germline, CDR1 MNHEY and CDR2 SMNVEV (reference sequence). This CDR3 comprises 19 residues. In DNA, the CDR3 is TGTGCCAGCAGTCCACGCCCGGGACTAGCGGGATTCCTTATCTACGAGCAGTACTTC. It specifies CASSPRPGLAGFLIYEQYF.

The chain employs TRBV7-2 and TRBJ1-1; 7 bases fit TRBD1. The V and J ends lost 3 bases and 1 base, in that order; junction bases with no gene match: 5. This CDR3 has 15 amino acids. CDR1 is SGHTA, CDR2 FQGNSA, per germline. CDR3 coding DNA: TGTGCCAGCAGCTTCTCCGGGACAGCGAACACTGAAGCTTTCTTT. Protein: CASSFSGTANTEAFF.

The chain recombines TRBV7-3 with TRBJ2-1; D gene ambiguous. Trimming removed 5 bases at V and 2 bases at J, with 13 bases between. This CDR3 contains 15 residues. Germline V gene data show CDR1 as SGHTA and CDR2 as FQGTGA. The CDR3 sequence: CASSTEFGTYNEQFF. CDR3 bases: TGTGCCAGCAGCACGGAGTTCGGAACCTACAATGAGCAGTTCTTC.

This clone was observed once. Germline is not matched at one junction end, which may reflect a read error. The V and J genes are TRBV20-1 and TRBJ2-1; TRBD2 agrees at 7 bases. The CDR3 contains 10 residues. The germline V gene has CDR1 DFQATT and CDR2 SNEGSKA (reference sequence). The DNA of the CDR3 is TGCAGTGCTAGGCTAGCGGATGGCATCTTC. Encoded protein: CSARLADGIF.

The sample holds a few counts of this clone. The J gene is TRBJ1-1, the V gene TRBV28, with D unclear. Germline CDR1 is MDHEN and CDR2 is SYDVKM. This CDR3 region has 14 residues. V shed 3 bases and J shed 6 bases, with 14 bases lying between them. The CDR3 sequence: CASSFIGSRSEAFF. For the CDR3, the DNA is TGTGCCAGCAGTTTTATCGGGTCAAGGTCTGAAGCTTTCTTT.

V is TRBV29-1 and J is TRBJ1-2, with 12 nucleotides matching TRBD1. CDR1 is SQVTM and CDR2 is ANQGSEA in the germline V gene. Unmatched junction bases numbered 3, after V lost 7 bases and J lost 6 bases. The CDR3 totals 12 residues. The CDR3 reads CSAGTGGDGYTF. CDR3 DNA sequence: TGCAGCGCCGGGACAGGGGGCGATGGCTACACCTTC.

J is TRBJ2-1 and V is TRBV7-2; 10 bases map to TRBD1. The CDR3 sequence is 16 residues long. J gave up 7 bases and V 1 base, and 7 bases lay outside the gene matches. Germline values: CDR1 SGHTA, CDR2 FQGNSA. CDR3 DNA: TGTGCCAGCAGCTTAGGACGCGGGACAGGGGTGAATGAGCAGTTCTTC. Residues: CASSLGRGTGVNEQFF.

This clone has a single count. CDR3 sequence (DNA): TGCGCCAGCAGCTTCACAGGCACGTCCTACGAGCAGTACTTC. Translated, it gives CASSFTGTSYEQYF. The chain recombines TRBV5-1 with TRBJ2-7; perhaps TRBD1 as D (5 bases). Per germline, CDR1 SGHRS and CDR2 YFSETQ. Trimming shortened V by 2 bases and J by 1 base, and 10 bases separated the two germline ends. The CDR3 totals 14 residues.

The V and J genes are TRBV7-2 and TRBJ1-2, with TRBD1 matching over 9 bases. CDR3 length equals 19 residues. The germline V gene has CDR1 SGHTA and CDR2 FQGNSA. The trim removed 1 base at V and 1 base at J, leaving 13 bases unmatched. For the CDR3, the DNA is TGTGCCAGCAGCTTAGACCCTCCGGGACAGGGAAAATTTAACTATGGCTACACCTTC. This encodes CASSLDPPGQGKFNYGYTF.

The J gene is TRBJ2-5, the V gene TRBV9; TRBD1 agrees at 7 bases. Germline values: CDR1 SGDLS, CDR2 YYNGEE. This CDR3 region has 15 residues. Trimming at V came to 3 bases and at J to 3 bases, leaving 8 bases not matched to a gene. The CDR3 sequence: CASSGRDRAEETQYF. As DNA, the CDR3 is TGTGCCAGCAGCGGACGAGACAGGGCCGAAGAGACCCAGTACTTC.

The J gene is TRBJ1-3, the V gene TRBV6-5; D not certain. The germline V gene has CDR1 MNHEY and CDR2 SVGAGI. Trimming took off 5 bases at V and 4 bases at J, with 15 bases between the two ends. The CDR3 extends over 15 amino acids. The DNA of the CDR3 is TGTGCCAGCAGTCACGGGTCCAAAGCGGGAAACACCATATATTTT. Residues: CASSHGSKAGNTIYF.

In its sample, this clone was seen once. The chain employs TRBV7-2 and TRBJ1-3, with D uncertain. V lost 5 bases to trimming and J lost 1 base, with 9 bases between them. Germline lookup yields CDR1 SGHTA and CDR2 FQGNSA. This CDR3 is 14 amino acids long. In DNA, the CDR3 is TGTGCCAGCAGCCCTGACTATTCTGGAAACACCATATATTTT. Protein: CASSPDYSGNTIYF.

This clone was observed a single time. The chain has TRBV19 and TRBJ2-6, with TRBD2 matching over 9 bases. Germline assignment: CDR1 LNHDA and CDR2 SQIVND (reference sequence). The CDR3 has 16 residues. The junction had 7 bases not matched to a gene; V was cut back by 10 bases and J by 0 bases. In nucleotides, the CDR3 is TGTGCCACCGCTAGCGGGGTTTACTCTGGGGCCAACGTCCTGACTTTC. This gives the protein CATASGVYSGANVLTF.